This T cell receptor (beta chain) emerged from a study of T cell responses to AZD1222 COVID-19 vaccine. Germline V lookup: CDR1 SGHTA, CDR2 FQGNSA. The length of the CDR3 is 16 residues. The V end lost 3 bases, the J end lost 2 bases, and 14 bases lay between the germline ends. This table comes from immunoSEQ multiplex PCR, and its TCRdb copy is limited to in-frame clones, with some not included. The data show some 120,000 clones, with more than 85% seen just once and approximately 10% held by the top ten. The sequences come from peripheral blood, collected on day 0 of AZD1222 vaccination. The chain combines TRBV7-2 with TRBJ1-5; D is unclear. The sequence came from an adult in good health. CDR3 sequence reads: CASSFTQGLGNQPQHF. Written as DNA, the CDR3 is TGTGCCAGCAGCTTCACCCAAGGTCTCGGCAATCAGCCCCAGCATTTT.